The present T cell receptor (beta chain) was sequenced within a study of cytomegalovirus exposure and HLA in healthy donors. Study observations and caveats: Certain sequence variants were highly shared and formed a cluster, and this cluster was likely a sequencing artifact. Reportedly, cytomegalovirus status was diagnosed with high sensitivity and specificity. Earlier analysis looked at TCR beta V segments, and most were productive about 90% or about 30% of the time.

This clone has only a few counts. What it binds is unknown. It was with 60 Vbeta and 13 Jbeta primers that the PCR ran. Assay: immunoSEQ multiplex PCR; the TCRdb copy retains only in-frame clones and omits some. The table records about 270,000 clones, more than 55% of them present only once. Every donor was a healthy person donating bone marrow. Germline V lookup: CDR1 MRHNA, CDR2 SNTAGT. Trimming took 11 bases from V and 7 from J; bases not matched to a gene: 13. This CDR3 has 13 amino acids. J is TRBJ2-5 and V is TRBV6-4; 7 bases map to TRBD1. Sequencing was performed on PBMCs. The receptor was derived from a female donor in good health and CMV-seronegative. The CDR3 DNA follows: TGTGCCGGAGGACAGGCTGCGTTTAGGACCCAGTACTTC. Translated, it gives CAGGQAAFRTQYF.